A few counts support the clone carrying this TCR beta chain. Individual cDNA molecules received unique molecular identifiers during library preparation. TCRdb itself ran the 5' RACE reads through MiXCR, one entry per CDR3 protein. The sample yields tens of thousands of distinct CDR3 sequences, around 13% seen once. The data were taken from a study of early T cells in non-severe SARS-CoV-2 infection. Study background: The sequenced material was bulk RNA from unsorted whole blood, and its chains were unpaired.

V was pared by 4 bases and J by 9 bases, with 8 bases of the junction left unmatched. The germline V gene encodes CDR1 SGHAT and CDR2 FQNNGV. The CDR3 sequence is 14 residues long. V is TRBV11-2 and J is TRBJ2-7; 11 nucleotides agree with TRBD1. Specimen: whole blood. This receptor was identified in an adult who was a healthcare worker with PCR-confirmed SARS-CoV-2 infection or an uninfected control (not recorded which). In DNA form, the CDR3 reads TGTGCCAGCAGCTCCCCGGGACAGGGGGACGGGCAGTACTTC. It specifies CASSSPGQGDGQYF.